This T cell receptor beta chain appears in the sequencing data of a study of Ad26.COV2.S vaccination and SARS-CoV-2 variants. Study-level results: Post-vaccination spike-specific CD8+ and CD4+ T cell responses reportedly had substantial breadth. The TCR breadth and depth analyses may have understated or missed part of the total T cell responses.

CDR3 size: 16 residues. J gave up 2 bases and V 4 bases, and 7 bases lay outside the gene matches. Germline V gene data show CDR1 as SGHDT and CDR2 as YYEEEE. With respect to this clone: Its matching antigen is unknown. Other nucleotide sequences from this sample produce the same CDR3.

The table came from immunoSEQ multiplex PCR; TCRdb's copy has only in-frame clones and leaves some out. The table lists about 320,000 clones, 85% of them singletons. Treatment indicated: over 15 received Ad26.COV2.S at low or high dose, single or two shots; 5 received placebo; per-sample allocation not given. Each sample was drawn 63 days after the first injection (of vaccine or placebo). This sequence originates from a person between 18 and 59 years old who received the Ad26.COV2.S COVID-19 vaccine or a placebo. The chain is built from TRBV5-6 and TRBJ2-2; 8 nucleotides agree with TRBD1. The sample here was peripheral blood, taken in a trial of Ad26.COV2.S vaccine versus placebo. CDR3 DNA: TGTGCCAGCAGCCCTGGGACAGGAGGAAACACCGGGGAGCTGTTTTTT. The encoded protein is CASSPGTGGNTGELFF.